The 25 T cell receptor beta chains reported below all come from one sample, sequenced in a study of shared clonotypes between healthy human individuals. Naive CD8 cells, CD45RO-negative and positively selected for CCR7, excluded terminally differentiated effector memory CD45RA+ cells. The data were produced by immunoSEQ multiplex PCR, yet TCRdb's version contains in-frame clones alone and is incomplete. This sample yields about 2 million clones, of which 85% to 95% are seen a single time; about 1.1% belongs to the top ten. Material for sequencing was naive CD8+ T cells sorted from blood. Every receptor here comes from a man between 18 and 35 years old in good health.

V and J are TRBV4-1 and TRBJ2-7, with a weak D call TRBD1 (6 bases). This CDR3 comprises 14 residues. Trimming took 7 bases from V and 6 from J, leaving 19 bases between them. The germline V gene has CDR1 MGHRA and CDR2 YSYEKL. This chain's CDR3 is CASTPLRGIGEQYF. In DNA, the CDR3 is TGCGCCAGCACCCCACTCAGGGGAATCGGCGAGCAGTACTTC.

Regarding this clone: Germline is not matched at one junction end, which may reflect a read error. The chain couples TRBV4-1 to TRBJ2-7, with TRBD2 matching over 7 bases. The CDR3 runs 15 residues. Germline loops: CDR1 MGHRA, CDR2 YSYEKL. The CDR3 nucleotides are TGCGCCAGCAGACAAGTTGCGGGGGTCTCCTACGAGCAGTACTTC. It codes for CASRQVAGVSYEQYF.

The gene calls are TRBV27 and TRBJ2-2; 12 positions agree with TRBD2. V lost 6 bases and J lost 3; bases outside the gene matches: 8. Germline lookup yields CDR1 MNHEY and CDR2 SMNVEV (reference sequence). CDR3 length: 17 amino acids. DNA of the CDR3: TGTGCCAGCAGCCCGACTAGCGGGGGCCTTTACACCGGGGAGCTGTTTTTT. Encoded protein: CASSPTSGGLYTGELFF.

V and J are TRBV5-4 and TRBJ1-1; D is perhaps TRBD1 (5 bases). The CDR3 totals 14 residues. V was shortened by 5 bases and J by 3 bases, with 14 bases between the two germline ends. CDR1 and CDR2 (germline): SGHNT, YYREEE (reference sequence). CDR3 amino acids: CASSYRGWDTEAFF. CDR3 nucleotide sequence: TGTGCCAGCAGTTATCGGGGGTGGGACACTGAAGCTTTCTTT. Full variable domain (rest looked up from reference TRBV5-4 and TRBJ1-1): ETGVTQSPTHLIKTRGQQVTLRCSSQSGHNTVSWYQQALGQGPQFIFQYYREEENGRGNFPPRFSGLQFPNYSSELNVNALELDDSALYLCASSYRGWDTEAFFGQGTRLTVV.

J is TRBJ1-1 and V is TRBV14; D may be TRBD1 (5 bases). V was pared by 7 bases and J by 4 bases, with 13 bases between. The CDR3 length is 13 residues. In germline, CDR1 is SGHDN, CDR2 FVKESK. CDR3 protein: CASTGPGITEAFF. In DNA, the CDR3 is TGTGCCAGCACAGGGCCAGGGATCACTGAAGCTTTCTTT.

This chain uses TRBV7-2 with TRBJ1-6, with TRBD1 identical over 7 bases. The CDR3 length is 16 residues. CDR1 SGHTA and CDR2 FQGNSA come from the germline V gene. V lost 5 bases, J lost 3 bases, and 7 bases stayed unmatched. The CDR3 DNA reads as TGTGCCAGCAGCCCAATCTGGGACAGCTATAATTCACCCCTCCACTTT. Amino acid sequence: CASSPIWDSYNSPLHF.

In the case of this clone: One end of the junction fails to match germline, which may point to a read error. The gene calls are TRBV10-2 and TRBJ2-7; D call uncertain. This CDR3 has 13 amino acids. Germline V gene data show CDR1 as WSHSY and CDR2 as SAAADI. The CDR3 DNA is TGTGCCAGCAGCCAGCCGGGTTCCTACGAGCAGTACTTC. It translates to CASSQPGSYEQYF.

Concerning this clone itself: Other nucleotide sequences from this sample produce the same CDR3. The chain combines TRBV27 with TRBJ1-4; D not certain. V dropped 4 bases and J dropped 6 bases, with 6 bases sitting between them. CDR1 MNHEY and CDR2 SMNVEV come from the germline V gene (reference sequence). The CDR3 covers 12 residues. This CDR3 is CASSSGYEKLFF. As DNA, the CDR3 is TGTGCCAGCAGTTCAGGTTATGAAAAACTGTTTTTT.

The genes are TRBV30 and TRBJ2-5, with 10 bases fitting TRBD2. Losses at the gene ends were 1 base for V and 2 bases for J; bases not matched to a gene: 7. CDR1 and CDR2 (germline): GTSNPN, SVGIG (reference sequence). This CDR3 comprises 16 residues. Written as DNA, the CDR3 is TGTGCCTGGAGTGCCCCGGGACTAGCGCATCAAGAGACCCAGTACTTC. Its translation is CAWSAPGLAHQETQYF.

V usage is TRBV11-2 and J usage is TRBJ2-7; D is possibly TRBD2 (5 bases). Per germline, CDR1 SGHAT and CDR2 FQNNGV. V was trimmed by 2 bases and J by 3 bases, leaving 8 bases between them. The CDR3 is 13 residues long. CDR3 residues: CASSLSRVYEQYF. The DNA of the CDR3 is TGTGCCAGCAGCTTATCGAGGGTCTACGAGCAGTACTTC.

CDR3 nucleotides: TGTGCCATCAGTATGCCTGACAGGGGAGGTGAAGCTTTCTTT. Translated, it gives CAISMPDRGGEAFF. V and J are TRBV10-3 and TRBJ1-1; the match to TRBD1 covers 8 bases. The V and J ends lost 5 bases and 7 bases, in that order; junction bases with no gene match: 9. The CDR3 sequence is 14 residues long. Germline lookup yields CDR1 ENHRY and CDR2 SYGVKD.

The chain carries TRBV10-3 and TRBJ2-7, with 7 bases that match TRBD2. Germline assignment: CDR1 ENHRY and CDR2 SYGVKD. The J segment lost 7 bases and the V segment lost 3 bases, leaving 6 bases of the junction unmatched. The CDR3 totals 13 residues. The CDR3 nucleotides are TGTGCCATCAGTGAAAAGCGGGAAGGGGAGCAGTACTTC. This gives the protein CAISEKREGEQYF.

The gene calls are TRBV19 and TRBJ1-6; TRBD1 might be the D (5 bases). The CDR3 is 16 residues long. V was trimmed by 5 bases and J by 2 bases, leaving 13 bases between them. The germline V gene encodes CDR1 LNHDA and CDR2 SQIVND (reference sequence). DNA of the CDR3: TGTGCCAGTAGTGGGACCTTTACCGCCTATAATTCACCCCTCCACTTT. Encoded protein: CASSGTFTAYNSPLHF.

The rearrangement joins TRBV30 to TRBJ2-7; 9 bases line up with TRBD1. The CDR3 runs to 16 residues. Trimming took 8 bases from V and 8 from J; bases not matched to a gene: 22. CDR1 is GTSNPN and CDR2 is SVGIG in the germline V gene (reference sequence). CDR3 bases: TGTGCCGGGGGGATACTTCCCGGGACAGGGAAAAGTAAGCAGTACTTC. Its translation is CAGGILPGTGKSKQYF.

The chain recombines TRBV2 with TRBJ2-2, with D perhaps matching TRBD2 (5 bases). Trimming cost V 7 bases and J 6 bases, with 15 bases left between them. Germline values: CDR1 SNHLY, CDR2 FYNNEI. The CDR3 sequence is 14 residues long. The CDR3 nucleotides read TGTGCCAGCAACGAAGGTAGCGAGGCCGGGGAGCTGTTTTTT. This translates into CASNEGSEAGELFF.

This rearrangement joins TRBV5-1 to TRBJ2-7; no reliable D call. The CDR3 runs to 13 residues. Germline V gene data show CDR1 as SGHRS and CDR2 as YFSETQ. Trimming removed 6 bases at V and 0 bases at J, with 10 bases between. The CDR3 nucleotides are TGCGCCAGCACCCCCCCTGGCTCCTACGAGCAGTACTTC. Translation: CASTPPGSYEQYF.

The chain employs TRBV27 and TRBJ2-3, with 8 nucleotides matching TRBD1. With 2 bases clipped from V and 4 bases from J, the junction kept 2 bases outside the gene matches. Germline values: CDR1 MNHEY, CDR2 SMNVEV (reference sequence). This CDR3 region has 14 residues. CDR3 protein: CASSLQGASDTQYF. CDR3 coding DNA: TGTGCCAGCAGTTTACAGGGGGCTTCAGATACGCAGTATTTT.

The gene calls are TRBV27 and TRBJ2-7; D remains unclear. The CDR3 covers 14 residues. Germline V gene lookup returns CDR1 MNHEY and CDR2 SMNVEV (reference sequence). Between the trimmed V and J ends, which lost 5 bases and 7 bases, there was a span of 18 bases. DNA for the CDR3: TGTGCCAGCAGTCCCAGTGGGTCCCGGCGGGAGCAGTACTTC. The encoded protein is CASSPSGSRREQYF.

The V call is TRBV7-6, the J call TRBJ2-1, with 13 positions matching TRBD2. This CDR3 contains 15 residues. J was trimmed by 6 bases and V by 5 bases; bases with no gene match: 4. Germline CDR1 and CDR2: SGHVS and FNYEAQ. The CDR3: CASSTGTSGTNEQFF. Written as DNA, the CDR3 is TGTGCCAGCAGCACCGGGACTAGCGGGACCAATGAGCAGTTCTTC. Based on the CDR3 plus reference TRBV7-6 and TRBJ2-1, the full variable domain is GAGVSQSPRYKVTKRGQDVALRCDPISGHVSLYWYRQALGQGPEFLTYFNYEAQQDKSGLPNDRFSAERPEGSISTLTIQRTEQRDSAMYRCASSTGTSGTNEQFFGPGTRLTVL.

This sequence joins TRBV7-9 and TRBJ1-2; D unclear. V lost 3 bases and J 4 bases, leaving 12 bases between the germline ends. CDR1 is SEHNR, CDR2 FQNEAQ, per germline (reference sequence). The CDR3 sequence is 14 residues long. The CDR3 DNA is TGTGCCAGCAGCTTCGGAGATTCCCCCTATGGCTACACCTTC. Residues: CASSFGDSPYGYTF.

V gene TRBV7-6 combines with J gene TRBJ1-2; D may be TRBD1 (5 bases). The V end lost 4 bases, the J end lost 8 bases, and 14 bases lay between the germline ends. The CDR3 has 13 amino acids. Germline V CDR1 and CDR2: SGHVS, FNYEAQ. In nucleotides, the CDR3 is TGTGCCAGCAGCTCACCTGGGACCCTCGGCTACACCTTC. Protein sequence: CASSSPGTLGYTF.

The CDR3 nucleotides are TGCACCAGCAGCCAAGATAAGGTGAGCGAGCAGTACTTC. Its protein product is CTSSQDKVSEQYF. The rearrangement links TRBV1 to TRBJ2-7. TRBV1 constitutes a pseudogene. This CDR3 has 13 residues.

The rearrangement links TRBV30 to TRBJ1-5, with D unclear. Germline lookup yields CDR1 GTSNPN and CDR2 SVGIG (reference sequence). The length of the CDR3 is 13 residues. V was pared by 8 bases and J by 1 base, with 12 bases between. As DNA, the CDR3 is TGTGCCAGGCGAGTCCTAAGCAATCAGCCCCAGCATTTT. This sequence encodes CARRVLSNQPQHF.

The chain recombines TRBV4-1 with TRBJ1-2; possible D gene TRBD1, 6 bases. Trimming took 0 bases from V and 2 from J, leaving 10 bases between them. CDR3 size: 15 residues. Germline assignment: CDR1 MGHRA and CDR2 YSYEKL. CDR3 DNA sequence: TGCGCCAGCAGCCAAGATCAAGGGGGGAACTATGGCTACACCTTC. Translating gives CASSQDQGGNYGYTF.

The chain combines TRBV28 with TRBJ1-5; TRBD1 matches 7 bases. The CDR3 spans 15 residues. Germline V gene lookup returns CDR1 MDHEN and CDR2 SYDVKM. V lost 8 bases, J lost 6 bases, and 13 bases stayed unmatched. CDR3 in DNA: TGTGCCAGCGTAAAGCAGGGGGTTGTTGGTCAGCCCCAGCATTTT. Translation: CASVKQGVVGQPQHF.